The 12 T cell receptor beta chains below come from one sample, sequenced in a study of tumor and adjacent non-tumor tissue in lung cancer listed by TCRdb under 2018. RNA was isolated from bulk unsorted tissue, and RNA quality was assessed with a NanoDrop ND-1000 and an Agilent 2100. Library creation used multiplex PCR. TCRdb lists the instrument as Illumina HiSeq 2500. TCRbeta libraries were constructed through three rounds of nested PCR with primers (Table S4) according to protocols modified from ARM-PCR. TCRdb reprocessing: public reads trimmed at Q25 with fastp, clones called with MiXCR, in-frame beta chains kept. Each record represents a unique CDR3 protein, reported with the most common genes and DNA among its rows. This sample holds about 200,000 distinct CDR3 sequences; 70% to 75% were observed only once. The ten largest account for about 25% of the sample. Sequences were obtained from lung tumor tissue. Source of these receptors: a man in his sixties with non-small cell lung cancer.

This clonotype was detected a few times. The rearrangement links TRBV7-9 to TRBJ2-7, with 10 bases fitting TRBD1. This CDR3 is 15 amino acids long. V was pared by 0 bases and J by 5 bases, with 4 bases of the junction left unmatched. CDR1 SEHNR and CDR2 FQNEAQ come from the germline V gene (reference sequence). The CDR3 sequence is CASSLAGTGAHEQYF. The CDR3 DNA follows: TGTGCCAGCAGCTTAGCCGGGACAGGGGCCCACGAGCAGTACTTC.

This clonotype showed up just a few times. A much larger clone is a single base away; this may be a read error. The chain is built from TRBV4-2 and TRBJ2-1; possible D gene TRBD2, 6 bases. The CDR3 loop spans 14 amino acids. Trimming cost V 1 base and J 11 bases, with 15 bases left between them. Germline CDR1 reads LGHNA; CDR2 reads YNFKEQ. The CDR3 region has the DNA TGTGCCAGCAGCCAAGCCGCGGGACTCCATAAGCAGTTCTTC. Translated, it gives CASSQAAGLHKQFF.

On this clonotype itself: One end of the junction fails to match germline, which may point to a read error. This sequence joins TRBV20-1 and TRBJ1-1; TRBD1 is a possible D gene (6 bases). The CDR3 sequence is 13 residues long. Per germline, CDR1 DFQATT and CDR2 SNEGSKA (reference sequence). The CDR3 protein is CSVKGVGYTEAVF. The CDR3 nucleotides read TGCAGTGTAAAGGGGGTGGGGTACACTGAAGCTGTCTTT.

The sample holds one count of this clonotype. As the CDR3 is not closed by the conserved phenylalanine or tryptophan, this likely results from a read error. V gene TRBV6-5 combines with J gene TRBJ1-2, with a tentative D call TRBD1 (5 bases). The CDR3 runs to 13 residues. CDR1 is MNHEY, CDR2 SVGAGI, per germline. CDR3 residues: CTSGDGGSYGYTL. CDR3 in DNA: TGTACCAGCGGAGATGGGGGTTCCTATGGCTACACCTTA.

With regard to this clonotype: Just one base apart from a much larger clone, this may be a read error. The chain carries TRBV7-9 and TRBJ2-5; a possible D gene is TRBD2 (6 bases). The V gene lost 8 bases and the J gene lost 4 bases, with 20 bases spanning the gap. The CDR3 length is 15 residues. Germline CDR1 and CDR2: SEHNR and FQNEAQ (reference sequence). The CDR3 is CASGLSTGERETQYF. CDR3 nucleotide sequence: TGTGCCAGCGGTCTCTCCACGGGAGAACGAGAGACCCAGTACTTC.

A word on this clonotype: A single base separates this from a much larger clone, so it may be a read error. V is TRBV20-1 and J is TRBJ2-7, with unresolved D. V lost 6 bases and J lost 2, with 14 bases in between. Per germline, CDR1 DFQATT and CDR2 SNEGSKA (reference sequence). CDR3 length equals 13 residues. The CDR3 DNA reads TGCAGTGCGTTGTACAGTCAAACCTACGAGCAGTACTTC. It is translated as CSALYSQTYEQYF.

The V and J genes are TRBV12-5 and TRBJ1-1; D is unresolved. V was trimmed by 1 base and J by 4 bases, leaving 7 bases between them. Germline V gene lookup returns CDR1 LGHNT and CDR2 FRNRAP. The CDR3 runs to 13 residues. The CDR3 is CASGLELGTEAFF. The CDR3 region has the DNA TGTGCTAGTGGTTTGGAACTGGGCACTGAAGCTTTCTTT.

This clonotype appeared once. Because it lacks the conserved phenylalanine or tryptophan at the end, this CDR3 is likely a read error. V and J are TRBV11-2 and TRBJ1-2; D call uncertain. CDR1 is SGHAT and CDR2 is FQNNGV in the germline V gene. The CDR3 is 15 residues long. For the CDR3, the DNA is TGTGCCGGCAGCTTAAGCTGGGGAGAATTCTATGGTTACACCGTC. It yields the protein CAGSLSWGEFYGYTV.

This clonotype was seen many times. The DNA of the CDR3 is TGTGCCAGCAGAGACGGGGGGGGGGACACCGGGGAGCTGTTTTTT. This translates into CASRDGGGDTGELFF. The V and J genes are TRBV6-5 and TRBJ2-2; 8 bases fit TRBD2. The germline V gene has CDR1 MNHEY and CDR2 SVGAGI. The CDR3 contains 15 residues. The J segment lost 3 bases and the V segment lost 6 bases, leaving 6 bases of the junction unmatched.

This clonotype was seen a few times. Written as DNA, the CDR3 is TGTGCCAGCTCAAGGACAGGGGGCACCTCCTATAATTCACCCCTCCACTTT. This encodes CASSRTGGTSYNSPLHF. The chain is built from TRBV18 and TRBJ1-6; 11 positions agree with TRBD1. Germline V gives CDR1 KGHSH, CDR2 LQKENI. The V segment lost 5 bases and the J segment 0 bases; nucleotides outside the gene matches: 3. The CDR3 runs to 17 residues.

This clonotype occurred a few times. This may be a read error, as it is one base from a much larger clone. CDR3 in DNA: TGCAGTGTCCTCCCGACGGGGCGCGCGGGCAATCAGCCCCAGCATTTT. Translating it yields CSVLPTGRAGNQPQHF. The chain couples TRBV20-1 to TRBJ1-5, with D possibly matching TRBD1 (5 bases). The V gene lost 7 bases and the J gene lost 2 bases, with 21 bases spanning the gap. CDR1 is DFQATT and CDR2 is SNEGSKA in the germline V gene (reference sequence). The CDR3 consists of 16 residues.

Turning to this clonotype: The junction and the germline gene differ at one end; a read error may be behind it. The V gene is TRBV11-2, the J gene TRBJ2-1; perhaps TRBD2 as D (5 bases). Germline lookup yields CDR1 SGHAT and CDR2 FQNNGV. This CDR3 has 15 residues. The CDR3 spells CASSTRGLVRDERFF. DNA for the CDR3: TGTGCCAGTAGTACCCGCGGACTCGTTAGGGATGAGCGGTTCTTC.